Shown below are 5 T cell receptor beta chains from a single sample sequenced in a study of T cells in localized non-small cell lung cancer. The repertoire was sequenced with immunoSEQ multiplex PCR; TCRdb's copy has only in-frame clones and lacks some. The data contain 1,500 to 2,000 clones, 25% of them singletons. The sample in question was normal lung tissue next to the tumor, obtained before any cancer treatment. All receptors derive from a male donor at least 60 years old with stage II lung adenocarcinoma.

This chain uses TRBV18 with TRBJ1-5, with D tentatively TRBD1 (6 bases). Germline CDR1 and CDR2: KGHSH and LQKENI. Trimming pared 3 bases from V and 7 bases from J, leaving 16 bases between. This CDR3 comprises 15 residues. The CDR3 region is CASSPKVGAGQPQHF. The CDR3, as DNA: TGTGCCAGCTCACCGAAAGTGGGGGCTGGACAGCCCCAGCATTTT.

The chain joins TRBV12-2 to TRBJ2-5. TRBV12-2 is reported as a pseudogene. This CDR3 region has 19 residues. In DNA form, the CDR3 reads TGTGCAAGTCGCTTAGTATCCCGTACCCACGGACCGTACCAAGAGACCCAGTACTTC. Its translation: CASRLVSRTHGPYQETQYF.

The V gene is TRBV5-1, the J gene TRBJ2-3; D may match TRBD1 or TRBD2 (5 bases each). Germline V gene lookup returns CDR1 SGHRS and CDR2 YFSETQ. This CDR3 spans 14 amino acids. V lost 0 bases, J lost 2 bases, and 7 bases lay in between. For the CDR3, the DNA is TGCGCCAGCAGCTTGGGGGACCCCACAGATACGCAGTATTTT. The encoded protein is CASSLGDPTDTQYF.

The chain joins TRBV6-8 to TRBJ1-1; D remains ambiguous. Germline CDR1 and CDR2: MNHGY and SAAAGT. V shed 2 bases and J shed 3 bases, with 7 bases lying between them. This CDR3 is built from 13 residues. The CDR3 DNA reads TGTGCCAGCAGTTACCTGGGCCACACTGAAGCTTTCTTT. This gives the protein CASSYLGHTEAFF.

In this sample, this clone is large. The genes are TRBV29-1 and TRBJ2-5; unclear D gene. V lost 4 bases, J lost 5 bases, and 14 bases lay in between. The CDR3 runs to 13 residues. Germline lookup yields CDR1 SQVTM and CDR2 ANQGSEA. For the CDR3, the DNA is TGCAGCGTTGCGGTCAAGGGCTGGGAGACCCAGTACTTC. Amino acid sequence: CSVAVKGWETQYF.